The clone carrying this TCR beta chain was observed a handful of times. Its antigen remains unknown. The CDR3 sequence is 14 residues long. CDR1 SGHRS and CDR2 YFSETQ come from the germline V gene. V lost 4 bases and J lost 5; bases outside the gene matches: 6. TCRdb reprocessed the RT-PCR reads via MiXCR and lists one record per CDR3 protein. This table holds roughly 520,000 distinct CDR3 sequences, over 25% found once. The entry originates in a study of response to subunit inactivated influenza vaccine. Regarding the study as a whole: Seasonal influenza vaccination, on each occasion, was suggested by the authors to recruit few new T cells.

Sample: CD4+ T cells sorted from PBMCs, taken 4 to 6 days after vaccination. The chain combines TRBV5-1 with TRBJ2-4, with 7 bases matching TRBD1. The source of this sequence is a man aged 50-59 years who received an inactivated influenza vaccine. The CDR3 DNA sequence: TGCGCCAGCAGCAAGGCGACAGGGCAAAACATTCAGTACTTC. It yields the protein CASSKATGQNIQYF.